This T cell receptor beta chain is from a study of cytomegalovirus exposure and HLA in healthy donors. The wider study: Early release data held some 79 million unique TCRs from HLA-typed donors.

The PCR contained 60 Vbeta and 13 Jbeta primers. Measured with immunoSEQ multiplex PCR; TCRdb has only the in-frame clones, and not every one. The sample has 110,000 or so clones; just under 80% are singletons. The V end lost 2 bases, the J end lost 0 bases, and 6 bases lay between the germline ends. The CDR3 spans 14 residues. The germline CDR1 and CDR2 sequences are MNHEY and SVGAGI. This clonotype was obtained from a man aged 25 to 40 in good health and CMV-seronegative. The sequencing sample was made of PBMCs. The V call is TRBV6-5, the J call TRBJ2-3; D is ambiguous. The CDR3 DNA reads TGTGCCAGCAGTTACGGGCCTAGCACAGATACGCAGTATTTT. It translates to CASSYGPSTDTQYF.